One sample yielded the 29 T cell receptor beta chains listed below, sequenced in a study of blood T cell repertoires in COVID-19. Here immunoSEQ multiplex PCR was the method, and the copy in TCRdb shows in-frame clones only, minus some. This sample has approximately 89,000 clones, with roughly nine tenths found just once. Sequenced sample: peripheral blood. The receptors shown here come from a man aged 65 to 85 with acute or convalescent COVID-19.

The chain is built from TRBV19 and TRBJ2-1, with 9 positions matching TRBD1. This CDR3 is built from 14 residues. Germline-derived CDR1 and CDR2 are LNHDA and SQIVND (reference sequence). The ends lost 4 bases at V and 7 bases at J; junction bases unmatched: 5. The CDR3 nucleotides read TGTGCCAGTAGTAGGGACAGGGAATTGAATGAGCAGTTCTTC. Protein sequence: CASSRDRELNEQFF.

This chain uses TRBV5-1 with TRBJ1-6; D perhaps matches TRBD1 (6 bases). Germline-derived CDR1 and CDR2 are SGHRS and YFSETQ. This CDR3 is built from 16 residues. Trimming took 4 bases from V and 8 from J, leaving 19 bases between them. In DNA, the CDR3 is TGCGCCAGCAGCCGGCAGGGTACCTCAGGGGATTCACCCCTCCACTTT. Its protein is CASSRQGTSGDSPLHF.

This sequence joins TRBV18 and TRBJ1-1; maybe TRBD1 (5 bases). Trimming cost V 2 bases and J 1 base, with 11 bases left between them. This CDR3 contains 15 residues. Germline V gene sequence: CDR1 KGHSH, CDR2 LQKENI. The CDR3 spells CASSPNRQGNTEAFF. In DNA, the CDR3 is TGTGCCAGCTCACCAAATCGGCAGGGGAACACTGAAGCTTTCTTT.

The chain carries TRBV25-1 and TRBJ1-1; 10 nucleotides align to TRBD1. The CDR3 has 15 amino acids. CDR1 MGHDK and CDR2 SYGVNS come from the germline V gene. Trimming at V came to 6 bases and at J to 2 bases, leaving 6 bases not matched to a gene. CDR3 bases: TGTGCCAGCAGCCGGACAGGGGGTTTAAACACTGAAGCTTTCTTT. This translates into CASSRTGGLNTEAFF.

The rearrangement uses TRBV2 and TRBJ2-7; D gene ambiguous. Trimming cost V 3 bases and J 4 bases, with 13 bases left between them. This CDR3 spans 14 amino acids. Germline V gene data show CDR1 as SNHLY and CDR2 as FYNNEI. In DNA form, the CDR3 reads TGTGCCAGCAGTGACTTTTCCGCCGGGTACGAGCAGTACTTC. Translated: CASSDFSAGYEQYF.

The CDR3 loop is CASNRLTGGAGGYTF. The CDR3 nucleotides read TGTGCCAGCAACAGACTTACAGGGGGCGCGGGTGGCTACACCTTC. The rearrangement joins TRBV2 to TRBJ1-2, with 9 bases that match TRBD1. In germline, CDR1 is SNHLY, CDR2 FYNNEI. V trimming: 7 bases; J trimming: 7 bases; junction bases outside the gene matches: 13. The CDR3 spans 15 residues.

The V and J genes are TRBV5-1 and TRBJ1-1; 7 positions match TRBD1. With V trimmed by 0 bases and J by 6 bases, 8 bases remained unmatched. CDR3 length: 15 amino acids. Germline CDR1 SGHRS, CDR2 YFSETQ. The CDR3 region is CASSLEGQLGAEAFF. The CDR3 bases are TGCGCCAGCAGCTTGGAGGGACAGCTTGGGGCTGAAGCTTTCTTT.

The CDR3 nucleotides are TGCGCCAGCAGCATACTATCGGGACAGGGGATCGATGAGCAGTTCTTC. This translates into CASSILSGQGIDEQFF. The V gene is TRBV5-1, the J gene TRBJ2-1, with TRBD1 matching 10 bases. CDR3 length equals 16 residues. Germline CDR1 and CDR2: SGHRS and YFSETQ. J lost 8 bases, V lost 4 bases, and 12 bases had no gene match.

The J gene is TRBJ2-7, the V gene TRBV20-1; 9 nucleotides line up with TRBD1. The V gene end was trimmed by 3 bases and the J gene end by 9 bases; junction bases not matched to a gene: 12. The CDR3 spans 14 residues. Germline V gene sequence: CDR1 DFQATT, CDR2 SNEGSKA (reference sequence). DNA for the CDR3: TGCAGTGCTAGTCTTCCGGGACAGGGAGTCGGGCAGTACGTC. Its translation is CSASLPGQGVGQYV.

The gene calls are TRBV5-6 and TRBJ1-6, with 8 nucleotides matching TRBD1. V was pared by 1 base and J by 8 bases, with 2 bases of the junction left unmatched. The CDR3 extends over 14 amino acids. Germline V gives CDR1 SGHDT, CDR2 YYEEEE. CDR3 nucleotides: TGTGCCAGCAGCTTGAACAGGGGGTATTCACCCCTCCACTTT. Translating gives CASSLNRGYSPLHF.

The V call is TRBV11-2, the J call TRBJ2-5; 7 bases map to TRBD1. CDR3 length: 13 amino acids. V gave up 7 bases and J gave up 3 bases; unmatched junction bases: 5. The germline V gene encodes CDR1 SGHAT and CDR2 FQNNGV. The CDR3 region has the DNA TGTGCCAGCACCTCTGGGACAGAAGAGACCCAGTACTTC. It encodes CASTSGTEETQYF.

V is TRBV5-1 and J is TRBJ1-1; a weak D match, TRBD1 (6 bases). The CDR3 is 15 amino acids. The ends were cut back, 7 bases at V and 2 bases at J, with 18 bases in the middle. The germline V gene encodes CDR1 SGHRS and CDR2 YFSETQ. The CDR3 nucleotides read TGCGCCAGCCAGGCCTCACAGGGCCCAAACACTGAAGCTTTCTTT. Its protein product is CASQASQGPNTEAFF.

The V and J genes are TRBV5-6 and TRBJ1-1; D gene uncertain. The CDR3 is 14 residues long. The V gene lost 0 bases and the J gene lost 1 base, with 7 bases spanning the gap. CDR1 and CDR2 (germline): SGHDT, YYEEEE. This CDR3 reads CASSLVAGNTEAFF. The DNA for the CDR3 is TGTGCCAGCAGCTTGGTAGCGGGGAACACTGAAGCTTTCTTT.

This clone showed up just once. The chain has TRBV19 and TRBJ1-4; no clear D gene. The V gene's germline CDR1 is LNHDA and CDR2 SQIVND (reference sequence). The CDR3 is made up of 14 amino acids. The V end was cut by 3 bases, the J end by 7 bases, with 12 bases between. In DNA, the CDR3 is TGTGCCAGTAGTATTCTTGGAACGGGTGAAAAACTGTTTTTT. This encodes CASSILGTGEKLFF.

V usage is TRBV19 and J usage is TRBJ1-4, with D maybe TRBD1 (5 bases). Germline assignment: CDR1 LNHDA and CDR2 SQIVND (reference sequence). Trimming cost V 5 bases and J 5 bases, with 15 bases left between them. There are 15 residues in the CDR3. The CDR3 protein is CASSSRQTSNEKLFF. The CDR3 nucleotides are TGTGCCAGTAGTTCAAGACAGACGTCGAATGAAAAACTGTTTTTT.

This rearrangement joins TRBV6-4 to TRBJ2-5, with 8 bases matching TRBD1. The junction had 5 bases not matched to a gene; V was cut back by 5 bases and J by 3 bases. Germline V gives CDR1 MRHNA, CDR2 SNTAGT. This CDR3 is 14 amino acids long. For the CDR3, the DNA is TGTGCCAGCAGTCCCCCAGGGGGCGAAGAGACCCAGTACTTC. It yields the protein CASSPPGGEETQYF.

V usage is TRBV2 and J usage is TRBJ2-7, with 8 nucleotides matching TRBD1. Trimming at V came to 6 bases and at J to 7 bases, leaving 5 bases not matched to a gene. The CDR3 runs 12 residues. Germline CDR1 reads SNHLY; CDR2 reads FYNNEI. CDR3 nucleotides: TGTGCCAGCAGAGGGACAGGCCCGGAGCAGTACGTC. Its protein is CASRGTGPEQYV.

CDR3 loop: CASNQRDRGSSGANVLTF. Written as DNA, the CDR3 is TGCGCCAGCAACCAACGGGACAGGGGAAGCTCTGGGGCCAACGTCCTGACTTTC. V usage is TRBV5-1 and J usage is TRBJ2-6; 10 nucleotides agree with TRBD1. This CDR3 has 18 amino acids. V shed 6 bases and J 0 bases; nucleotides not matched to a gene: 9. Germline values: CDR1 SGHRS, CDR2 YFSETQ.

The V call is TRBV6-5, the J call TRBJ1-2; tentative D call: TRBD1 (6 bases). Germline loops: CDR1 MNHEY, CDR2 SVGAGI. Trimming cost V 0 bases and J 8 bases, with 16 bases left between them. The CDR3 is 15 residues long. The CDR3 DNA reads as TGTGCCAGCAGTTACTCCGTACAGGGAAGAGGAGGCTACACCTTC. Protein sequence: CASSYSVQGRGGYTF.

This clone was counted a single time. The V and J genes are TRBV5-1 and TRBJ1-2, with 9 nucleotides matching TRBD1. The CDR3 is made up of 15 amino acids. After removal of 3 bases from V and 4 bases from J, the junction contained 7 bases not matched to a gene. Germline V CDR1 and CDR2: SGHRS, YFSETQ. The CDR3 is CASSSTGGSSYGYTF. CDR3 in DNA: TGCGCCAGCAGCTCTACAGGGGGCTCGAGCTATGGCTACACCTTC.

This chain joins TRBV5-1 and TRBJ2-2, with 12 positions matching TRBD1. The junction had 3 bases not matched to a gene; V was cut back by 4 bases and J by 5 bases. The germline gives CDR1 SGHRS, CDR2 YFSETQ. This CDR3 region has 15 residues. This chain's CDR3 is CASSPGQGATGELFF. The CDR3 region has the DNA TGCGCCAGCAGCCCGGGACAGGGGGCTACCGGGGAGCTGTTTTTT.

Only one count was recorded for this clone. The chain joins TRBV29-1 to TRBJ1-1; 12 positions agree with TRBD1. CDR1 is SQVTM, CDR2 ANQGSEA, per germline. This CDR3 is 13 amino acids long. With 6 bases clipped from V and 11 bases from J, the junction kept 10 bases outside the gene matches. In DNA form, the CDR3 reads TGCAGCGTAACCGGGACAGGGGGCGGGAATGCTTTCTTT. Protein product: CSVTGTGGGNAFF.

The rearrangement links TRBV5-1 to TRBJ2-3; tentatively, D is TRBD1 (7 bases). Looked up from germline, CDR1 is SGHRS and CDR2 is YFSETQ. The CDR3 has 14 residues. Trimming pared 1 base from V and 3 bases from J, leaving 9 bases between. The CDR3 reads CASSLPGGTDTQYF. CDR3 DNA: TGCGCCAGCAGCTTGCCAGGGGGGACAGATACGCAGTATTTT.

The V and J genes are TRBV7-9 and TRBJ1-5; D is perhaps TRBD1 (5 bases). The CDR3 consists of 14 residues. Trimming removed 3 bases at V and 7 bases at J, with 13 bases between. Germline V gene lookup returns CDR1 SEHNR and CDR2 FQNEAQ (reference sequence). The CDR3, as DNA: TGTGCCAGCAGCTTGGGCAGGGCGGACCAGCCCCAGCATTTT. Amino acid sequence: CASSLGRADQPQHF.

A remark on this clone: The sample contains more than one DNA sequence encoding this CDR3. The gene calls are TRBV6-5 and TRBJ1-1; tentatively, D is TRBD1 (6 bases). The CDR3 totals 14 residues. Looked up from germline, CDR1 is MNHEY and CDR2 is SVGAGI. Trimming shortened V by 2 bases and J by 1 base, and 8 bases separated the two germline ends. CDR3 loop: CASSYLGGNTEAFF. DNA for the CDR3: TGTGCCAGCAGTTACCTAGGGGGGAACACTGAAGCTTTCTTT.

The chain links TRBV10-1 to TRBJ1-4; tentatively, D is TRBD1 (5 bases). Trimming stripped 4 bases from V and 0 bases from J, with 9 bases between. In germline, CDR1 is WNHNN, CDR2 SYGVQD (reference sequence). The CDR3 extends over 15 amino acids. As DNA, the CDR3 is TGCGCCAGCAGTGTGGACATTTCAACTAATGAAAAACTGTTTTTT. It codes for CASSVDISTNEKLFF.

The gene calls are TRBV5-1 and TRBJ2-2; D is uncertain. The V gene's germline CDR1 is SGHRS and CDR2 YFSETQ. The CDR3 consists of 16 residues. V lost 0 bases to trimming and J lost 8 bases, with 17 bases between them. CDR3 in DNA: TGCGCCAGCAGCTTGGTAGCAGCGTCCAAGTCGGGGGAGCTGTTTTTT. It encodes CASSLVAASKSGELFF. The full variable domain, its missing parts supplied by reference TRBV5-1 and TRBJ2-2, is KAGVTQTPRYLIKTRGQQVTLSCSPISGHRSVSWYQQTPGQGLQFLFEYFSETQRNKGNFPGRFSGRQFSNSRSEMNVSTLELGDSALYLCASSLVAASKSGELFFGEGSRLTVL.

CDR3 DNA sequence: TGTGCCAGCAGTCTGGGACAGGCCCAGGGAGATACGCAGTATTTT. Protein sequence: CASSLGQAQGDTQYF. The chain links TRBV6-4 to TRBJ2-3, with 8 bases identical to TRBD1. Germline V gene lookup returns CDR1 MRHNA and CDR2 SNTAGT. J was trimmed by 5 bases and V by 5 bases; bases with no gene match: 9. The CDR3 runs 15 residues.

The chain is built from TRBV6-6 and TRBJ1-5, with unresolved D. There are 14 residues in the CDR3. Germline CDR1 reads MNHNY; CDR2 reads SVGAGI (reference sequence). CDR3 amino acids: CATRRENSNQPQHF. CDR3 sequence (DNA): TGTGCAACCAGACGGGAGAATAGCAATCAGCCCCAGCATTTT.